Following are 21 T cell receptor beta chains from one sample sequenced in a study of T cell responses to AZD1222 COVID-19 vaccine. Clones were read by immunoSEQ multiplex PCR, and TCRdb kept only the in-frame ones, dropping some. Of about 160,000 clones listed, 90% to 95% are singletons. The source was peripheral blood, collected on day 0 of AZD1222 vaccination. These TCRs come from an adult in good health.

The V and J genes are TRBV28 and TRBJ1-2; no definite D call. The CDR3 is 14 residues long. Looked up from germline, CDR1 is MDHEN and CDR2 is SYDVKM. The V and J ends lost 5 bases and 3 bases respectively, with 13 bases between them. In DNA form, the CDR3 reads TGTGCCAGCAGTCAGGAAACAAGATACTATGGCTACACCTTC. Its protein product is CASSQETRYYGYTF.

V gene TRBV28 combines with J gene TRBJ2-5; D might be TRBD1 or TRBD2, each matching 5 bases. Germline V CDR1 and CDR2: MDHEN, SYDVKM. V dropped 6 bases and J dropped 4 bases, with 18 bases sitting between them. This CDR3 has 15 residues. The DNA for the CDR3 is TGTGCCAGCAGCCCGGCCGGAGGTGGGGCAGAGACCCAGTACTTC. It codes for CASSPAGGGAETQYF.

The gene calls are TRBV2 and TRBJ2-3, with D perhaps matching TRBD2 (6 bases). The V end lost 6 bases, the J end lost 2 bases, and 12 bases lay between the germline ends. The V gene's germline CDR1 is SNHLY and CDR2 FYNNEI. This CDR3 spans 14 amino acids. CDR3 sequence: CASRGLANTDTQYF. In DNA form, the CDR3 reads TGTGCCAGCAGGGGGCTAGCGAACACAGATACGCAGTATTTT.

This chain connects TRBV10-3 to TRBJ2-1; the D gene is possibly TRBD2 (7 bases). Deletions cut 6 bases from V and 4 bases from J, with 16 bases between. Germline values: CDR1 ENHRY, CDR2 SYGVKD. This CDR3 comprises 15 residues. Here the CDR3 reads CAIRGGPSGYNEQFF. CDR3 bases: TGTGCCATCAGGGGGGGGCCTAGCGGATACAATGAGCAGTTCTTC.

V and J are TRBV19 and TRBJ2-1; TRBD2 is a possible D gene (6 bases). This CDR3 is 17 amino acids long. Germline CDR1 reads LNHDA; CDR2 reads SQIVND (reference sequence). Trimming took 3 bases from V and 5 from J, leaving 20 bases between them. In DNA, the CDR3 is TGTGCCAGTAGTATTCCGGGACTCCGGGGACTGGACAATGAGCAGTTCTTC. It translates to CASSIPGLRGLDNEQFF. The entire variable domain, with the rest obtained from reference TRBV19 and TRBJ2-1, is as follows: DGGITQSPKYLFRKEGQNVTLSCEQNLNHDAMYWYRQDPGQGLRLIYYSQIVNDFQKGDIAEGYSVSREKKESFPLTVTSAQKNPTAFYLCASSIPGLRGLDNEQFFGPGTRLTVL.

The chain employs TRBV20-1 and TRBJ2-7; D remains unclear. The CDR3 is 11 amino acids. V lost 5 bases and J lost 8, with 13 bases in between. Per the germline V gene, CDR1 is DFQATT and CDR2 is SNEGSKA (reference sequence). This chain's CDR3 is CSARRALQQYF. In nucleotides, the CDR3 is TGCAGTGCTCGACGGGCCCTCCAGCAGTACTTC.

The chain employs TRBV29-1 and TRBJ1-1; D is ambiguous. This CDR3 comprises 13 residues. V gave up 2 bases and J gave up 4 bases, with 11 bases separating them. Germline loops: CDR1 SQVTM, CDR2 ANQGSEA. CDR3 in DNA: TGCAGCGTTGAAAACGGTGGTGGCACTGAAGCTTTCTTT. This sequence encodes CSVENGGGTEAFF.

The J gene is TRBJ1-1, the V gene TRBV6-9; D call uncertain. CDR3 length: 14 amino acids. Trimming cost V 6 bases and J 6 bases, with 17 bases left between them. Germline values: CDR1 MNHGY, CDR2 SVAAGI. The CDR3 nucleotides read TGTGCCAGCAGGACACCGACGGCCTGCTCTGAAGCTTTCTTT. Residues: CASRTPTACSEAFF.

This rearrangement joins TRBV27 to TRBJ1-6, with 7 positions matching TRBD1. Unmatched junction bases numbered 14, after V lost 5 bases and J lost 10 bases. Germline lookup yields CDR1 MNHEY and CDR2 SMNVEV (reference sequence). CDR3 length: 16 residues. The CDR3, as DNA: TGTGCCAGCAGTACAGCAAGAGGACAGGCGTTGTCACCCCTCCACTTT. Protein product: CASSTARGQALSPLHF.

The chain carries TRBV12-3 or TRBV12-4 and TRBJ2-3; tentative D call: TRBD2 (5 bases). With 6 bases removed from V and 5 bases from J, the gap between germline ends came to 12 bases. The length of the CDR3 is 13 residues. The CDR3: CASSYTAGDTQYF. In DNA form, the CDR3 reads TGTGCCAGCAGCTATACGGCGGGAGATACGCAGTATTTT.

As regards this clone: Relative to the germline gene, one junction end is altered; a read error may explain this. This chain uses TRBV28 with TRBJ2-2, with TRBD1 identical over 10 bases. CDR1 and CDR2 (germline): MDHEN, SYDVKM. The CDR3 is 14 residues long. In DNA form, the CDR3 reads TGTGCCGGCAGTAGGACAGGGGGCACCGGGGAGCTGTTTTTT. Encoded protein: CAGSRTGGTGELFF.

The CDR3 sequence is CASSQDLGFNEQFF. The CDR3 DNA reads TGCGCCAGCAGCCAAGATCTGGGGTTCAATGAGCAGTTCTTC. The chain has TRBV4-1 and TRBJ2-1; D call uncertain. This CDR3 spans 14 amino acids. Between the trimmed V and J ends, which lost 0 bases and 6 bases, there was a span of 9 bases. Per germline, CDR1 MGHRA and CDR2 YSYEKL.

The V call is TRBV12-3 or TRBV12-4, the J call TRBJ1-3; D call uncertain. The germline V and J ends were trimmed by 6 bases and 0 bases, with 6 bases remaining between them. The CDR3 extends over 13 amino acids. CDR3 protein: CASRQTSGNTIYF. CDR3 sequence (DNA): TGTGCCAGCAGACAGACCTCTGGAAACACCATATATTTT.

The DNA for the CDR3 is TGTGCCAGCACCCCGACGTCCTTAGGGGAAGCTTTCTTT. Protein: CASTPTSLGEAFF. The rearrangement joins TRBV12-3 or TRBV12-4 to TRBJ1-1, with D uncertain. This CDR3 spans 13 amino acids. V lost 7 bases and J lost 8, with 17 bases in between.

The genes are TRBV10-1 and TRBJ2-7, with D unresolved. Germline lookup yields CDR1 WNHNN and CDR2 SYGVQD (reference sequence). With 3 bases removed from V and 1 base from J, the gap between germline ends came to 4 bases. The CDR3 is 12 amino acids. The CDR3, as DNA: TGCGCCAGCAGTGACAGTTCCTACGAGCAGTACTTC. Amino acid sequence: CASSDSSYEQYF.

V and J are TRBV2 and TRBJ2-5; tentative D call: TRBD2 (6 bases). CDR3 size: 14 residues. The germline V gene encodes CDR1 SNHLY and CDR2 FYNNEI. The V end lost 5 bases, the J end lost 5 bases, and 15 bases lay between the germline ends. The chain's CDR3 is CASSSLGTGETQYF. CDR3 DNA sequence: TGTGCCAGCAGTTCTCTCGGGACTGGGGAGACCCAGTACTTC.

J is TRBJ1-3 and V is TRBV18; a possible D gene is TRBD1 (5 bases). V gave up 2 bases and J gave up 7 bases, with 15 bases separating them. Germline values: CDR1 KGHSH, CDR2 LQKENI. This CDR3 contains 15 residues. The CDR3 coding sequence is TGTGCCAGCTCACCAGGAGTGAACGAGGGGAACACCATATATTTT. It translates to CASSPGVNEGNTIYF.

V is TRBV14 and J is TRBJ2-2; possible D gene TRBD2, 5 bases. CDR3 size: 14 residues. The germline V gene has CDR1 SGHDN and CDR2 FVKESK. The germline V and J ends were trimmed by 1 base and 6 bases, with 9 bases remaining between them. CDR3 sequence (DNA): TGTGCCAGCAGCCAAGGGCGGGCAGCCGGGGAGCTGTTTTTT. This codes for CASSQGRAAGELFF.

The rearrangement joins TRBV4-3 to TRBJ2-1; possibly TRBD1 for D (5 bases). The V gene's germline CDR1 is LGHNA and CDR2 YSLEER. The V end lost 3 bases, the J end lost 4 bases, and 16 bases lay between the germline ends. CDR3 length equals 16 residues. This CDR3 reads CASSHNPVDRYNEQFF. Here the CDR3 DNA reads TGCGCCAGCAGCCATAACCCGGTAGACAGATACAATGAGCAGTTCTTC.

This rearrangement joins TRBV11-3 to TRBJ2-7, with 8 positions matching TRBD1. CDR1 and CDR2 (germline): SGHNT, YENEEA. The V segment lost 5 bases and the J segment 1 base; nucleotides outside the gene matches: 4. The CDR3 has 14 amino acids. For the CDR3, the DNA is TGTGCCAGCAGCAGACAGGGGCAGTCCTACGAGCAGTACTTC. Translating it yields CASSRQGQSYEQYF.

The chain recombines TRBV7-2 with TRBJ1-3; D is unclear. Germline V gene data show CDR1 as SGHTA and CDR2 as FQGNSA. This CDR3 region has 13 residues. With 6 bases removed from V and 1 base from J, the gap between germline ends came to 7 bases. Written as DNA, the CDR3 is TGTGCCAGCAGACGCGGGTCTGGAAACACCATATATTTT. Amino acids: CASRRGSGNTIYF.